The subject of this entry is one TCR beta chain. The antigen is not known. Profiling relied on immunoSEQ multiplex PCR, and the TCRdb table lists in-frame clones only, not all of them. The table includes around 120,000 clones, around nine tenths detected once. This specimen comes from a study of T cell responses to AZD1222 COVID-19 vaccine. Findings and limits, study-wide: Sampled repertoires all dated from after the peak T cell response. White British ancestry dominated among donors, who included more females, and clonal diversity was possibly underestimated.

The V end lost 0 bases, the J end lost 2 bases, and 14 bases lay between the germline ends. Germline-derived CDR1 and CDR2 are SGHKS and YYEKEE (reference sequence). The CDR3 spans 16 residues. The V and J genes are TRBV5-5 and TRBJ1-2, with D uncertain. This sample comprised peripheral blood, obtained on day 0 of AZD1222 vaccination. This receptor was obtained from an adult in good health. This CDR3 reads CASSLGPGFVNYGYTF. The CDR3 DNA follows: TGTGCCAGCAGCTTGGGTCCCGGGTTTGTGAACTATGGCTACACCTTC.